These 14 T cell receptor beta chains originate from one sample sequenced in a study of T cell repertoires in cytomegalovirus infection. MiXCR, run by TCRdb on the reads, gives a single entry per CDR3 protein. The sample holds around 320,000 distinct CDR3 sequences, 8% to 9.5% seen once. The sample consisted of PBMCs. These receptors were collected from a human donor in good health (CMV status not recorded). Some clones in this sample may be carry-over from other donors' samples.

This clonotype has just a few counts. This chain connects TRBV12-3 or TRBV12-4 to TRBJ1-1; D not resolved. This CDR3 contains 14 residues. V was clipped by 6 bases and J by 1 base, with 12 bases between them. Written as DNA, the CDR3 is TGTGCCAGCAGGCAGGTGGGCAGGAACACTGAAGCTTTCTTT. Amino acids: CASRQVGRNTEAFF.

This clonotype was counted only a few times. The chain is built from TRBV28 and TRBJ2-7, with 8 bases identical to TRBD1. CDR1 is MDHEN and CDR2 is SYDVKM in the germline V gene. J was trimmed by 5 bases and V by 4 bases; bases with no gene match: 7. The CDR3 runs 14 residues. The CDR3 nucleotides read TGTGCCAGCAGTTCGGACAGGGTCGGCAACGAGCAGTACTTC. Residues: CASSSDRVGNEQYF.

This clonotype was counted a few times. V and J are TRBV5-6 and TRBJ2-6; 8 bases align to TRBD2. The V and J ends lost 4 bases and 0 bases, in that order; junction bases with no gene match: 9. Germline V CDR1 and CDR2: SGHDT, YYEEEE. This CDR3 has 18 residues. CDR3 protein: CASSPLAGVSSGANVLTF. In DNA, the CDR3 is TGTGCCAGCAGCCCGCTAGCGGGCGTGAGCTCTGGGGCCAACGTCCTGACTTTC.

The chain combines TRBV7-2 with TRBJ2-3; D is possibly TRBD1 or TRBD2 (5 bases each). Trimming left V 4 bases short and J 5 bases short, with 16 bases between. The CDR3 is 15 residues long. Germline V gene data show CDR1 as SGHTA and CDR2 as FQGNSA. Here the CDR3 reads CASSYRDLILDTQYF. CDR3 in DNA: TGTGCCAGCAGCTACCGGGACCTTATATTAGATACGCAGTATTTT.

This clonotype has more than one count but fewer than ten. The chain joins TRBV6-2 or TRBV6-3 to TRBJ1-1, with 9 bases matching TRBD1. Unmatched junction bases numbered 10, after V lost 6 bases and J lost 5 bases. Germline CDR1 and CDR2: MNHEY and SVGEGT. The CDR3 has 15 residues. The CDR3 nucleotides read TGTGCCAGCAGAATCACAGGGGGCCGGGGGACTGAAGCTTTCTTT. Translation: CASRITGGRGTEAFF.

This clonotype was picked up a small number of times. This chain uses TRBV20-1 with TRBJ1-2, with D unresolved. Germline CDR1 and CDR2: DFQATT and SNEGSKA (reference sequence). The V end was cut by 6 bases, the J end by 4 bases, with 15 bases between. The CDR3 extends over 13 amino acids. The CDR3 sequence: CSARPPQVYGYTF. In nucleotides, the CDR3 is TGCAGTGCCAGACCTCCACAAGTCTATGGCTACACCTTC.

This clonotype showed up many times. The gene calls are TRBV7-6 and TRBJ1-1; D unclear. Trimming cost V 1 base and J 3 bases, with 6 bases left between them. CDR3 length: 13 residues. Looked up from germline, CDR1 is SGHVS and CDR2 is FNYEAQ. The CDR3 loop reads CASSLEEYTEAFF. The DNA for the CDR3 is TGTGCCAGCAGCTTAGAGGAGTACACTGAAGCTTTCTTT.

In its sample, this clonotype was seen many times. The rearrangement joins TRBV6-1 to TRBJ2-7; 7 nucleotides align to TRBD2. CDR1 is MNHNS and CDR2 is SASEGT in the germline V gene. This CDR3 has 13 amino acids. Trimming at V came to 6 bases and at J to 2 bases, leaving 4 bases not matched to a gene. In nucleotides, the CDR3 is TGTGCCAGCAGAGAGGCGGGGGCCTACGAGCAGTACTTC. Translation: CASREAGAYEQYF.

This clonotype appeared a few times. The V and J genes are TRBV6-2 or TRBV6-3 and TRBJ2-1; a weak D match, TRBD2 (6 bases). Germline CDR1 and CDR2: MNHEY and SVGEGT. Between the trimmed V and J ends, which lost 7 bases and 4 bases, there was a span of 14 bases. The length of the CDR3 is 14 residues. CDR3 amino acids: CASKAGYSYNEQFF. In DNA, the CDR3 is TGTGCCAGCAAAGCGGGTTACTCGTACAATGAGCAGTTCTTC.

V gene TRBV7-2 combines with J gene TRBJ2-3; no firm D call. V was pared by 4 bases and J by 6 bases, with 8 bases between. Per germline, CDR1 SGHTA and CDR2 FQGNSA. The CDR3 extends over 12 amino acids. CDR3 nucleotides: TGTGCCAGCAGCTCCTTTTTGGATACGCAGTATTTT. Amino acid sequence: CASSSFLDTQYF.

Ten or more counts support this clonotype. This chain joins TRBV7-9 and TRBJ1-5; 11 bases agree with TRBD1. CDR3 size: 18 residues. Germline trimming cut 1 base from V and 4 bases from J; bases unmatched to any gene: 9. CDR1 SEHNR and CDR2 FQNEAQ come from the germline V gene (reference sequence). CDR3 bases: TGTGCCAGCAGCTTAGTATCTCTTCGGGACAGGGGGAATCAGCCCCAGCATTTT. Translating it yields CASSLVSLRDRGNQPQHF.

This clonotype was counted many times. The V and J genes are TRBV28 and TRBJ1-1; D possibly corresponds to TRBD1 (6 bases). Between the trimmed V and J ends, which lost 5 bases and 7 bases, there was a span of 14 bases. The CDR3 contains 13 residues. Germline CDR1 is MDHEN and CDR2 is SYDVKM. This CDR3 reads CASSPFGQHEAFF. The CDR3 DNA is TGTGCCAGCAGTCCATTCGGACAGCATGAAGCTTTCTTT.

This clonotype was seen ten or more times. V gene TRBV7-2 combines with J gene TRBJ2-7, with a weak D call TRBD2 (6 bases). Trimming left V 5 bases short and J 3 bases short, with 17 bases between. From germline, CDR1 is SGHTA and CDR2 FQGNSA. The CDR3 contains 15 residues. Written as DNA, the CDR3 is TGTGCCAGCAGCACCCGCCCGGGACTTTTCTACGAGCAGTACTTC. Its translation is CASSTRPGLFYEQYF.

This clonotype came up many times. The rearrangement links TRBV6-1 to TRBJ2-2; perhaps D is TRBD1 or TRBD2 (6 bases each). Germline lookup yields CDR1 MNHNS and CDR2 SASEGT. Trimming left V 3 bases short and J 3 bases short, with 11 bases between. The CDR3 consists of 15 residues. The CDR3 protein is CASSEGGRDTGELFF. The CDR3 DNA sequence: TGTGCCAGCAGTGAGGGGGGCCGGGACACCGGGGAGCTGTTTTTT.